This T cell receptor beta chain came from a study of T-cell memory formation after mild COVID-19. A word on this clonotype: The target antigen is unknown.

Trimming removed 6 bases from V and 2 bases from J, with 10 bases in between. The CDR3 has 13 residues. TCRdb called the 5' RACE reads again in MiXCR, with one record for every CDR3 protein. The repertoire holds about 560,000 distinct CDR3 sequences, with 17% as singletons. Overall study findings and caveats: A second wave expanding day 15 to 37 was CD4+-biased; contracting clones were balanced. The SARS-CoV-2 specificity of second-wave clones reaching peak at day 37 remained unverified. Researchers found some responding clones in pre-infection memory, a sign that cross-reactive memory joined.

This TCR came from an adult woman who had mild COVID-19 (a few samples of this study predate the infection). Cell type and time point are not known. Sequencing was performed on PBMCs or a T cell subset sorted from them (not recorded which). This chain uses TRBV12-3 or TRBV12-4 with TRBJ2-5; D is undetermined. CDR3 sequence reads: CASSRIGQETQYF. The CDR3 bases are TGTGCCAGCAGCAGGATAGGGCAAGAGACCCAGTACTTC.